A selection of T cell receptor beta chains follows, all from one sample in a study of technical replicates of blood from a few donors. Clones were read by immunoSEQ multiplex PCR, and TCRdb kept only the in-frame ones, dropping some. This sample has 70,000 to 80,000 clones, with nearly 98% found just once. The sample consisted of T cells isolated from PBMCs. The receptors come from a human donor in good health. CDR3s include the opening cysteine and the closing phenylalanine or tryptophan. The D gene is left open where the match is weak. Clone size, where shown, is once, few, many, or a class for clones that have expanded.

j_gene	v_gene	d_gene	abundance	CDR3aa	CDR3nt
TRBJ2-3	TRBV7-7	.	.	CASSSGREGTDTQYF	TGTGCTAGCAGCTCCGGCAGGGAGGGCACAGATACGCAGTATTTT
TRBJ1-5	TRBV5-6	TRBD1	.	CASSLLARGPESNQPQHF	TGTGCCAGCAGCTTGCTTGCCAGGGGGCCGGAAAGCAATCAGCCCCAGCATTTT
TRBJ2-7	TRBV5-1	.	.	CASSLNSGNTYEQYF	TGCGCCAGCAGCTTGAATAGCGGCAATACCTACGAGCAGTACTTC
TRBJ2-3	TRBV4-2	TRBD2	.	CASSQALLQTSGGADTQYF	TGTGCCAGCAGCCAAGCCCTCCTCCAGACTAGCGGGGGGGCAGATACGCAGTATTTT
TRBJ2-1	TRBV11-1	TRBD2	.	CASSLVGSGRGNEQFF	TGTGCCAGCAGCTTAGTGGGCAGCGGGAGGGGAAATGAGCAGTTCTTC
TRBJ2-3	TRBV7-6	TRBD2	.	CASSLPWTSGGADTQYF	TGTGCCAGCAGCTTACCCTGGACTAGCGGGGGGGCTGATACGCAGTATTTT
TRBJ2-7	TRBV21-1	.	.	CASSKKFFLKGSVYEQYF	TGTGCCAGCAGCAAGAAATTCTTCCTTAAAGGGAGCGTTTACGAGCAGTACTTC
TRBJ1-1	TRBV2	.	.	CASILYDTEAFF	TGTGCCAGCATTTTATATGACACTGAAGCTTTCTTT
TRBJ1-5	TRBV5-6	.	.	CASSIYRAYQPQHF	TGTGCCAGCAGCATTTACAGAGCATATCAGCCCCAGCATTTT
TRBJ2-2	TRBV6-5	TRBD1	.	CASSYSGQGASGELFF	TGTGCCAGCAGTTACTCTGGACAGGGGGCCTCCGGGGAGCTGTTTTTT
TRBJ2-1	TRBV6-5	TRBD1	once	CASKVDRARYEQFF	TGTGCCAGCAAGGTTGACAGGGCGCGCTATGAGCAGTTCTTC
TRBJ2-2	TRBV2	TRBD2	.	CASSGLAGTNTGELFF	TGTGCCAGCAGTGGACTAGCGGGGACGAACACCGGGGAGCTGTTTTTT
TRBJ1-1	TRBV11-3	TRBD1	once	CASSLQGMNTEAFF	TGTGCCAGCAGTTTACAGGGGATGAACACTGAAGCTTTCTTT
TRBJ2-3	TRBV11-2	TRBD2	.	CASSLQRGGLGDTQYF	TGTGCCAGCAGCTTACAGCGGGGGGGCTTGGGAGATACGCAGTATTTT
TRBJ1-5	TRBV19	TRBD1	.	CASTPSLRQGSFQPQHF	TGTGCCAGTACTCCATCCTTGAGACAGGGTTCATTTCAGCCCCAGCATTTT
TRBJ2-7	TRBV5-8	.	.	CASSLDKRGQAREQYF	TGTGCCAGCAGCTTGGATAAGCGGGGACAGGCGCGCGAGCAGTACTTC
TRBJ2-7	TRBV27	TRBD1	.	CASSRDSTNEQYF	TGTGCCAGCAGTCGGGACAGCACCAACGAGCAGTACTTC
TRBJ1-6	TRBV5-1	TRBD1	.	CASSLGTASPLHF	TGCGCCAGCAGCCTCGGGACAGCTTCACCCCTCCACTTT
TRBJ2-7	TRBV27	TRBD1	.	CASSLYPDRDEQYF	TGTGCCAGCAGTTTATACCCCGACAGGGACGAGCAGTACTTC
TRBJ2-5	TRBV2	TRBD1	.	CASSEGTGYQETQYF	TGTGCCAGCAGTGAAGGGACAGGGTACCAAGAGACCCAGTACTTC
TRBJ2-7	TRBV11-3	.	.	CASSLNRAKDYEQYF	TGTGCCAGCAGCTTAAACAGGGCAAAAGACTACGAGCAGTACTTC
TRBJ1-3	TRBV7-2	.	once	CASSPDPLWGNTIYF	TGTGCCAGCAGCCCCGATCCACTCTGGGGAAACACCATATATTTT
TRBJ2-1	TRBV7-8	.	.	CASSLALLAVGNEQFF	TGTGCCAGCAGCTTAGCGCTGTTAGCGGTTGGCAATGAGCAGTTCTTC
TRBJ1-2	TRBV20-1	.	.	CSASGENGYTF	TGCAGTGCGTCGGGGGAAAATGGCTACACCTTC
TRBJ2-7	TRBV6-1	TRBD1	.	CASSEALQGMWEQYF	TGTGCCAGCAGTGAAGCGCTACAGGGGATGTGGGAGCAGTACTTC
TRBJ2-1	TRBV6-5	TRBD1	.	CASSSGTVNEQFF	TGTGCCAGCAGTTCCGGGACAGTGAATGAGCAGTTCTTC
TRBJ2-2	TRBV5-5	.	.	CASSLSAFDIGELFF	TGTGCCAGCAGCTTGAGTGCGTTTGACATCGGGGAGCTGTTTTTT
TRBJ1-2	TRBV7-8	.	.	CASSLESGVHGYTF	TGTGCCAGCAGCTTAGAATCAGGGGTCCATGGCTACACCTTC
TRBJ1-6	TRBV11-3	.	.	CASSPGEGALHF	TGTGCCAGCAGCCCGGGAGAGGGTGCCCTCCACTTT
TRBJ2-2	TRBV27	TRBD2	.	CASSPRTSGMYTGELFF	TGTGCCAGCAGTCCAAGGACTAGCGGGATGTACACCGGGGAGCTGTTTTTT
TRBJ2-7	TRBV6-5	.	.	CASTDTTYEQYF	TGTGCCAGCACGGACACTACCTACGAGCAGTACTTC
TRBJ1-5	TRBV21-1	.	.	CASSRGQVSNQPQHF	TGTGCCAGCAGCCGCGGACAGGTCAGCAATCAGCCCCAGCATTTT
TRBJ2-3	TRBV5-6	TRBD1	.	CASSFSGGRDTQYF	TGTGCCAGCAGCTTTTCAGGGGGTAGGGATACGCAGTATTTT
TRBJ1-1	TRBV10-3	.	.	CAISESGSGPEAFF	TGTGCCATCAGTGAGTCGGGAAGCGGCCCTGAAGCTTTCTTT
TRBJ2-7	TRBV10-3	.	.	CAISDGGLKYYEQYF	TGTGCCATCAGTGACGGGGGACTGAAATACTACGAGCAGTACTTC
TRBJ2-2	TRBV10-1	.	.	CASSVAGNTGELFF	TGCGCCAGCAGTGTCGCAGGGAACACCGGGGAGCTGTTTTTT
TRBJ2-6	TRBV4-2	TRBD1	.	CASSQGDRVGSNVLTF	TGTGCCAGCAGCCAAGGGGACAGGGTCGGGTCCAACGTCCTGACTTTC
TRBJ2-1	TRBV4-2	.	.	CASSQVGVDVEQFF	TGTGCCAGCAGCCAAGTCGGGGTAGATGTTGAGCAGTTCTTC
TRBJ1-4	TRBV6-6	TRBD1	.	CASSSSIDREKGKLFF	TGTGCCAGCAGTTCTTCTATCGACAGGGAAAAGGGAAAACTGTTTTTT
TRBJ1-2	TRBV9	TRBD1	.	CASSGQGADYGYTF	TGTGCCAGCAGCGGACAGGGGGCAGACTATGGCTACACCTTC
TRBJ1-2	TRBV6-1	.	.	CASEQSPRPHYGYTF	TGTGCCAGTGAACAATCCCCGCGGCCCCACTATGGCTACACCTTC
TRBJ1-5	TRBV2	.	.	CASSSGMDHYSNQPQHF	TGTGCCAGCAGTTCAGGGATGGACCATTATAGCAATCAGCCCCAGCATTTT
TRBJ1-4	TRBV5-1	TRBD1	.	CASSLGSGAGGGSSEKLFF	TGCGCCAGCAGCTTGGGATCAGGAGCAGGGGGCGGATCGTCGGAAAAACTGTTTTTT
TRBJ2-2	TRBV30	.	.	CAWSVAGYGELFF	TGTGCCTGGAGTGTGGCAGGCTATGGGGAGCTGTTTTTT
TRBJ2-3	TRBV7-9	.	.	CASSSIQAQYF	TGTGCCAGCAGCTCCATCCAGGCGCAGTATTTT
TRBJ2-3	TRBV5-1	.	once	CASRGGAAVLSLDTQYF	TGCGCCAGCAGAGGAGGGGCCGCTGTTTTGTCGTTGGATACGCAGTATTTT
TRBJ2-2	TRBV6-1	TRBD2	.	CASSEARAGGGNTGELFF	TGTGCCAGCAGTGAAGCGCGAGCGGGGGGCGGGAACACCGGGGAGCTGTTTTTT
TRBJ1-6	TRBV4-2	.	.	CASSQDIQGSYNSPLHF	TGTGCCAGCAGCCAAGATATACAGGGCTCCTATAATTCACCCCTCCACTTT